This TCR beta chain was sequenced in a study of radiotherapy plus CTLA-4 blockade in lung cancer. Treatment of patients with chemo-refractory metastatic non-small-cell lung cancer consisted of focal radiation plus CTLA-4 blockade with ipilimumab. Using immunoSEQ multiplex PCR, the repertoire was profiled, and TCRdb retains in-frame clones only, with some absent. The data contain some 110,000 clones, 81% of them seen just once; the ten biggest clones take up about 3.5%. V lost 5 bases and J lost 0, with 9 bases in between. Per germline, CDR1 MNHEY and CDR2 SVGAGI. The CDR3 runs 14 residues. Sequences were derived from peripheral blood, sampled from a patient treated with radiotherapy plus ipilimumab. This TCR was recovered from a human donor with non-small cell lung cancer that progressed on radiotherapy plus ipilimumab. Some clones in this sample may be carry-over from other donors' samples. This sequence joins TRBV6-5 and TRBJ2-3, with no clear D. CDR3 loop: CASSRAVSTDTQYF. The CDR3 DNA sequence: TGTGCCAGCAGTCGCGCGGTTAGCACAGATACGCAGTATTTT.